Listed here are 31 T cell receptor beta chains from one sample, sequenced in a study of T cells in Graves' hyperthyroidism and ophthalmopathy. It was RNA transcripts that yielded the amplified TCR beta CDR3 regions. The study used the HTBI primer set for a first-round RT-PCR of the TCR CDR3. In TCRdb, the multiplex PCR reads were re-called with MiXCR into one record per CDR3 protein. The table shows around 700,000 distinct CDR3 sequences, with roughly a sixth occurring only once. Material for sequencing was blood. The source is a woman aged 50 to 60 with Graves' hyperthyroidism that later progressed to Graves' ophthalmopathy.

V gene TRBV19 combines with J gene TRBJ2-7; D gene unclear. V was cut by 3 bases and J by 3 bases, with 12 bases left in between. The CDR3 has 14 amino acids. Germline V gives CDR1 LNHDA, CDR2 SQIVND (reference sequence). CDR3 bases: TGTGCCAGTAGTATTCGGCTCAGTCTCTACGAGCAGTACTTC. Its protein product is CASSIRLSLYEQYF.

This rearrangement joins TRBV6-5 to TRBJ1-1; D not resolved. The germline CDR1 and CDR2 sequences are MNHEY and SVGAGI. The length of the CDR3 is 15 residues. The germline V and J ends were trimmed by 7 bases and 5 bases, with 20 bases remaining between them. CDR3 nucleotides: TGTGCCAGCAAATTACTCGTGGCGGTTGAGACTGAAGCTTTCTTT. As protein: CASKLLVAVETEAFF.

This clonotype was found many times. The rearrangement links TRBV3-1 to TRBJ1-2; maybe TRBD1 (5 bases). Germline V CDR1 and CDR2: LGHDT, YNNKEL (reference sequence). This CDR3 contains 13 residues. V lost 1 base and J 8 bases, leaving 11 bases between the germline ends. The CDR3 loop is CASSQVPEGGYTF. In DNA form, the CDR3 reads TGTGCCAGCAGCCAAGTTCCAGAGGGGGGCTACACCTTC.

This clonotype was seen only a few times. V usage is TRBV29-1 and J usage is TRBJ2-7, with 10 bases that match TRBD2. The CDR3 is 14 residues long. Looked up from germline, CDR1 is SQVTM and CDR2 is ANQGSEA. J gave up 4 bases and V 6 bases, and 9 bases lay outside the gene matches. The CDR3 bases are TGCAGCGTCGTCCCAGCTAGCGGGGGATACGAGCAGTACTTC. The encoded protein is CSVVPASGGYEQYF.

This clonotype was observed at least ten times. V is TRBV5-1 and J is TRBJ1-6; D not resolved. V was shortened by 5 bases and J by 8 bases, with 11 bases between the two germline ends. Germline values: CDR1 SGHRS, CDR2 YFSETQ. The CDR3 is made up of 13 amino acids. CDR3 coding DNA: TGCGCCAGCAGAGGAAGGCAGGATTCACCCCTCCACTTT. It specifies CASRGRQDSPLHF. The full variable domain, completed using reference TRBV5-1 and TRBJ1-6, is KAGVTQTPRYLIKTRGQQVTLSCSPISGHRSVSWYQQTPGQGLQFLFEYFSETQRNKGNFPGRFSGRQFSNSRSEMNVSTLELGDSALYLCASRGRQDSPLHFGNGTRLTVT.

The rearrangement uses TRBV7-3 and TRBJ1-3, with D possibly being TRBD1 (5 bases). The CDR3 consists of 14 residues. The germline V gene encodes CDR1 SGHTA and CDR2 FQGTGA. Between the trimmed V and J ends, which lost 5 bases and 4 bases, there was a span of 12 bases. The CDR3 sequence is CASSPNGAGNTIYF. The CDR3 DNA follows: TGTGCCAGCAGCCCTAACGGGGCCGGAAACACCATATATTTT.

The chain carries TRBV2 and TRBJ2-6; TRBD1 might be the D (6 bases). The V and J ends lost 6 bases and 0 bases respectively, with 18 bases between them. CDR1 SNHLY and CDR2 FYNNEI come from the germline V gene. This CDR3 has 18 amino acids. The CDR3 bases are TGTGCCAGCAGAAGGACCGGGACAAGAACCTCTGGGGCCAACGTCCTGACTTTC. Amino acid sequence: CASRRTGTRTSGANVLTF. The full variable domain, with the rest looked up from reference TRBV2 and TRBJ2-6, is EPEVTQTPSHQVTQMGQEVILRCVPISNHLYFYWYRQILGQKVEFLVSFYNNEISEKSEIFDDQFSVERPDGSNFTLKIRSTKLEDSAMYFCASRRTGTRTSGANVLTFGAGSRLTVL.

This clonotype was observed at least ten times. The chain uses TRBV5-1 and TRBJ1-2; no firm D call. V shed 3 bases and J shed 4 bases, with 16 bases lying between them. The CDR3 is 15 residues long. Germline CDR1 is SGHRS and CDR2 is YFSETQ. The CDR3 coding sequence is TGCGCCAGCAGCTCAATGGAGGAGGCTACCTATGGCTACACCTTC. It specifies CASSSMEEATYGYTF.

The chain carries TRBV9 and TRBJ2-2; D is uncertain. There are 14 residues in the CDR3. Germline CDR1 and CDR2: SGDLS and YYNGEE. Trimming took 0 bases from V and 3 from J, leaving 6 bases between them. As DNA, the CDR3 is TGTGCCAGCAGCGTAGGATTTTACACCGGGGAGCTGTTTTTT. Protein: CASSVGFYTGELFF.

CDR3 coding DNA: TGCGCCAGCAGCGGTATCGAGCCCGAAGGGACAGACAACTATGGCTACACCTTC. It yields the protein CASSGIEPEGTDNYGYTF. V gene TRBV10-1 combines with J gene TRBJ1-2; 7 bases fit TRBD1. CDR1 and CDR2 (germline): WNHNN, SYGVQD (reference sequence). CDR3 length: 18 residues. J gave up 2 bases and V 6 bases, and 18 bases lay outside the gene matches.

A few counts support this clonotype. The chain joins TRBV7-2 to TRBJ2-7; 11 nucleotides line up with TRBD1. CDR3 size: 15 residues. The germline V gene has CDR1 SGHTA and CDR2 FQGNSA. V gave up 6 bases and J gave up 1 base; unmatched junction bases: 5. CDR3 DNA: TGTGCCAGCAGTGAGGACAGGGGGCTATCCTACGAGCAGTACTTC. This gives the protein CASSEDRGLSYEQYF.

The chain recombines TRBV7-9 with TRBJ1-6; weak D call: TRBD1 (6 bases). V lost 5 bases and J 8 bases, leaving 13 bases between the germline ends. Per the germline V gene, CDR1 is SEHNR and CDR2 is FQNEAQ (reference sequence). This CDR3 spans 14 amino acids. Here the CDR3 reads CASSKVQGDSPLHF. The CDR3, as DNA: TGTGCCAGCAGCAAGGTACAGGGAGATTCACCCCTCCACTTT.

The chain joins TRBV20-1 to TRBJ2-7; no clear D gene. The CDR3 extends over 15 amino acids. V lost 0 bases to trimming and J lost 0 bases, with 12 bases between them. Germline V lookup: CDR1 DFQATT, CDR2 SNEGSKA (reference sequence). The CDR3: CSARDEANSSYEQYF. CDR3 sequence (DNA): TGCAGTGCTAGAGATGAAGCGAATAGCTCCTACGAGCAGTACTTC.

This clonotype was detected only a few times. V is TRBV15 and J is TRBJ2-2, with D maybe TRBD1 (5 bases). Trimming removed 0 bases from V and 1 base from J, with 15 bases in between. The CDR3 totals 18 residues. Germline-derived CDR1 and CDR2 are LNHNV and YYDKDF (reference sequence). The CDR3 DNA reads as TGTGCCACCAGCAGAGATGAAATAGGGGTTCGGAACACCGGGGAGCTGTTTTTT. This encodes CATSRDEIGVRNTGELFF.

This clonotype was found a few times. The chain links TRBV9 to TRBJ2-2; no definite D call. V lost 0 bases, J lost 2 bases, and 8 bases lay in between. This CDR3 is 15 amino acids long. Germline CDR1 is SGDLS and CDR2 is YYNGEE. CDR3: CASSVDAFNTGELFF. The CDR3 nucleotides are TGTGCCAGCAGCGTAGATGCCTTCAACACCGGGGAGCTGTTTTTT.

This clonotype showed up many times. The gene calls are TRBV5-1 and TRBJ2-1; D remains ambiguous. Trimming shortened V by 2 bases and J by 7 bases, and 7 bases separated the two germline ends. This CDR3 is built from 12 residues. Germline CDR1 SGHRS, CDR2 YFSETQ. CDR3 in DNA: TGCGCCAGCAGCTTTCGAGCTAATGAGCAGTTCTTC. Translating gives CASSFRANEQFF.

This clonotype was counted only a few times. The rearrangement links TRBV6-1 to TRBJ2-3; TRBD2 matches at 12 bases. Germline values: CDR1 MNHNS, CDR2 SASEGT. This CDR3 has 16 amino acids. V trimming: 5 bases; J trimming: 6 bases; junction bases outside the gene matches: 9. The CDR3 DNA sequence: TGTGCCAGCAGTCGCGGCCTAGCGGGGGGGCAGGATACGCAGTATTTT. It encodes CASSRGLAGGQDTQYF.

Note on this clonotype: A much bigger clone sits one base away, suggesting this may be a read error. The chain couples TRBV19 to TRBJ1-5; 7 positions match TRBD1. This CDR3 spans 15 amino acids. The V gene's germline CDR1 is LNHDA and CDR2 SQIVND (reference sequence). The CDR3 loop is CAGRATGDSNQPQHF. The CDR3 coding sequence is TGTGCCGGTAGGGCTACAGGGGATAGCAATCAGCCCCAGCATTTT.

This clonotype was found a few times. This chain connects TRBV11-3 to TRBJ2-2; TRBD1 matches 7 bases. Germline V lookup: CDR1 SGHNT, CDR2 YENEEA. This CDR3 is 14 amino acids long. Trimming removed 4 bases from V and 8 bases from J; junction bases left unmatched: 7. The CDR3 is CASSSGQVTGELFF. The DNA of the CDR3 is TGTGCCAGCAGCTCCGGACAGGTGACAGGGGAGCTGTTTTTT. The full variable domain, with the rest looked up from reference TRBV11-3 and TRBJ2-2, is EAGVVQSPRYKIIEKKQPVAFWCNPISGHNTLYWYLQNLGQGPELLIRYENEEAVDDSQLPKDRFSAERLKGVDSTLKIQPAELGDSAVYLCASSSGQVTGELFFGEGSRLTVL.

Only a few counts were recorded for this clonotype. J is TRBJ1-2 and V is TRBV20-1; 8 bases fit TRBD1. The CDR3 is made up of 14 amino acids. Germline V CDR1 and CDR2: DFQATT, SNEGSKA (reference sequence). The V gene end was trimmed by 0 bases and the J gene end by 6 bases; junction bases not matched to a gene: 6. The CDR3 sequence is CSARDLGTGDGYTF. The DNA for the CDR3 is TGCAGTGCTAGAGATCTCGGGACAGGCGATGGCTACACCTTC.

In its sample, this clonotype was seen a few times. V usage is TRBV6-5 and J usage is TRBJ1-5; D possibly corresponds to TRBD1 (6 bases). The germline CDR1 and CDR2 sequences are MNHEY and SVGAGI. V lost 2 bases and J lost 6, with 8 bases in between. This CDR3 is 13 amino acids long. The CDR3 DNA reads as TGTGCCAGCAGTTACGAGGGGGGTCAGCCCCAGCATTTT. It is translated as CASSYEGGQPQHF.

This clonotype has ten or more counts. The chain combines TRBV24-1 with TRBJ2-3; a possible D gene is TRBD1 (5 bases). V was pared by 5 bases and J by 6 bases, with 23 bases between. Germline V gene lookup returns CDR1 KGHDR and CDR2 SFDVKD. This CDR3 comprises 17 residues. DNA of the CDR3: TGTGCCACCAGTGCGAAATCAAATCGAGACAGAGGCGATACGCAGTATTTT. It yields the protein CATSAKSNRDRGDTQYF.

The gene calls are TRBV5-1 and TRBJ2-3; D ambiguous. CDR1 SGHRS and CDR2 YFSETQ come from the germline V gene. V lost 2 bases to trimming and J lost 4 bases, with 8 bases between them. The CDR3 is 13 residues long. CDR3 nucleotides: TGCGCCAGCAGCTTACGGGCAGCAGATACGCAGTATTTT. Residues: CASSLRAADTQYF.

In this sample, this clonotype turned up a few times. The chain is built from TRBV7-9 and TRBJ2-2; D possibly uses TRBD1 or TRBD2 (5 bases each). CDR3 length: 15 residues. V lost 0 bases and J lost 6, with 11 bases in between. Looked up from germline, CDR1 is SEHNR and CDR2 is FQNEAQ (reference sequence). The CDR3 is CASSLAVGTAGELFF. In DNA form, the CDR3 reads TGTGCCAGCAGCTTAGCGGTGGGGACGGCCGGGGAGCTGTTTTTT.

This clonotype was detected only a few times. The genes are TRBV5-1 and TRBJ2-4; D may be TRBD1 (6 bases). CDR1 SGHRS and CDR2 YFSETQ come from the germline V gene. Trimming left V 7 bases short and J 7 bases short, with 15 bases between. This CDR3 comprises 13 residues. The CDR3 loop is CASRTRTENIQYF. CDR3 nucleotide sequence: TGCGCCAGCCGTACAAGGACAGAGAACATTCAGTACTTC.

This clonotype turned up a few times. The chain has TRBV3-1 and TRBJ1-5; tentative D call: TRBD1 (5 bases). The CDR3 runs 19 residues. Trimming cost V 0 bases and J 2 bases, with 20 bases left between them. From germline, CDR1 is LGHDT and CDR2 YNNKEL (reference sequence). The DNA for the CDR3 is TGTGCCAGCAGCCAAGATCCGATGCAGGGACGGTCTGGCAATCAGCCCCAGCATTTT. It encodes CASSQDPMQGRSGNQPQHF.

This clonotype was detected many times. The rearrangement joins TRBV11-3 to TRBJ2-3; D tentatively fits TRBD1 or TRBD2 (5 bases each). Germline V gene sequence: CDR1 SGHNT, CDR2 YENEEA. The CDR3 is made up of 14 amino acids. Trimming shortened V by 5 bases and J by 6 bases, and 15 bases separated the two germline ends. The CDR3 nucleotides read TGTGCCAGCAGCCCCCGGGACCAGTCGGATACGCAGTATTTT. The encoded protein is CASSPRDQSDTQYF.

The chain couples TRBV10-2 to TRBJ1-3, with D possibly being TRBD1 (6 bases). Looked up from germline, CDR1 is WSHSY and CDR2 is SAAADI. The CDR3 is 14 amino acids. The ends were cut back, 2 bases at V and 7 bases at J, with 12 bases in the middle. Here the CDR3 DNA reads TGCGCCAGCAGTGAGCAGGGGAGGTCGAACACCATATATTTT. Its translation: CASSEQGRSNTIYF.

Only a few counts were recorded for this clonotype. The chain has TRBV7-2 and TRBJ2-2; D unresolved. Germline V gene lookup returns CDR1 SGHTA and CDR2 FQGNSA. The length of the CDR3 is 13 residues. The V gene lost 5 bases and the J gene lost 9 bases, with 13 bases spanning the gap. The CDR3 DNA reads TGTGCCAGCAGCGCCGCGAAGGCCCGGGAGCTGTTTTTT. It translates to CASSAAKARELFF.

This clonotype was seen at least ten times. CDR3 sequence: CASSEVGFGETQYF. The CDR3 DNA reads as TGTGCCAGCAGTGAAGTCGGCTTTGGGGAGACCCAGTACTTC. The chain joins TRBV6-1 to TRBJ2-5; no clear D gene. Germline lookup yields CDR1 MNHNS and CDR2 SASEGT. This CDR3 is built from 14 residues. Between the trimmed V and J ends, which lost 1 base and 5 bases, there was a span of 11 bases.

This clonotype was counted a few times. This chain connects TRBV5-1 to TRBJ1-3; 8 bases line up with TRBD1. Germline V gene lookup returns CDR1 SGHRS and CDR2 YFSETQ. The CDR3 spans 14 residues. V shed 4 bases, J shed 9 bases, and the junction held 9 bases outside the gene matches. CDR3 nucleotides: TGCGCCAGCAGCCTCGGACAGGGCGGGGGCACCATATATTTT. It translates to CASSLGQGGGTIYF.